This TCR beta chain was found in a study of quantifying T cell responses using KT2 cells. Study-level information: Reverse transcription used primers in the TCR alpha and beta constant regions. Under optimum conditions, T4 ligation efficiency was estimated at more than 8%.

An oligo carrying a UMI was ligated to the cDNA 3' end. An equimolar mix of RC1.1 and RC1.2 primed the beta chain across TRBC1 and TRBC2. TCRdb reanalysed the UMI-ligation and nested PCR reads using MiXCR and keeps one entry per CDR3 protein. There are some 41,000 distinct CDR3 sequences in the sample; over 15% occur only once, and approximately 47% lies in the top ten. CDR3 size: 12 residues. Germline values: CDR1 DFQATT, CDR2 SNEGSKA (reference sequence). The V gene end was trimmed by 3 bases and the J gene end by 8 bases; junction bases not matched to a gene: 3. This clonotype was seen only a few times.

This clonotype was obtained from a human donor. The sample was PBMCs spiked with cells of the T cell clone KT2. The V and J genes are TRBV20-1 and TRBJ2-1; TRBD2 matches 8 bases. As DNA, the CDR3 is TGCAGTGCTAGCGGGAGGGAGGATGAGCAGTTCTTC. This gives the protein CSASGREDEQFF.